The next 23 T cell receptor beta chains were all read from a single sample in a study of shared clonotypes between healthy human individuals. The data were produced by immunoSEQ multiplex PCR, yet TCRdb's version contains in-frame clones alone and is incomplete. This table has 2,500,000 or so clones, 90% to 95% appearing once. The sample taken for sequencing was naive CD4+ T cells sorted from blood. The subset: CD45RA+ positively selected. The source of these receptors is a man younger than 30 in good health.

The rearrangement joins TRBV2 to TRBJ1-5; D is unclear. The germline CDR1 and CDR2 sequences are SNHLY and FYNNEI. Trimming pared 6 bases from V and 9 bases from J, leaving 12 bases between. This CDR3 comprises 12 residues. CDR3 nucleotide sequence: TGTGCCAGCAGACCCTTCGCGAGGCCCCAGCATTTT. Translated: CASRPFARPQHF.

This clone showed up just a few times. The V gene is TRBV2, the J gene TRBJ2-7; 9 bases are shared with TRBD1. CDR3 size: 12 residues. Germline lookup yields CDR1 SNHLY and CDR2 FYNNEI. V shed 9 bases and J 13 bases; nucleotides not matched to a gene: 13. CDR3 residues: CASQLYRDRVYF. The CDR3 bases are TGTGCCAGTCAGCTATACCGGGACAGGGTTTACTTC.

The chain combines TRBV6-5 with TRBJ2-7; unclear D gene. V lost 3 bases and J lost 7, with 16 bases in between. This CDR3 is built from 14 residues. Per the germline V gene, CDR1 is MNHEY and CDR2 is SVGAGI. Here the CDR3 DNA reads TGTGCCAGCAGTTATTTGACTGCCCGTGGGGAGCAGTACTTC. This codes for CASSYLTARGEQYF.

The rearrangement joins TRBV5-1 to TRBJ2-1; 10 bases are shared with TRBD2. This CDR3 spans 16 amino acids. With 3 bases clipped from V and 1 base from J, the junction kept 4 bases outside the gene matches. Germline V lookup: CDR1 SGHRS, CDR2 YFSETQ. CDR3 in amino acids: CASSSPLAGSYNEQFF. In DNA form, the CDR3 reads TGCGCCAGCAGCTCGCCACTAGCGGGGTCCTACAATGAGCAGTTCTTC.

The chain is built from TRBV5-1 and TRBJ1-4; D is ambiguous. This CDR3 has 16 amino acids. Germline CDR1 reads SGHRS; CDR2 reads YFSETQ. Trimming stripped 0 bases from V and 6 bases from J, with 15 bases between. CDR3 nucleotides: TGCGCCAGCAGCTTGGGGTACGGCCGTGGGGATGAAAAACTGTTTTTT. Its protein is CASSLGYGRGDEKLFF. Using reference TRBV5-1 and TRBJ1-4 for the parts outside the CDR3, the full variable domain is KAGVTQTPRYLIKTRGQQVTLSCSPISGHRSVSWYQQTPGQGLQFLFEYFSETQRNKGNFPGRFSGRQFSNSRSEMNVSTLELGDSALYLCASSLGYGRGDEKLFFGSGTQLSVL.

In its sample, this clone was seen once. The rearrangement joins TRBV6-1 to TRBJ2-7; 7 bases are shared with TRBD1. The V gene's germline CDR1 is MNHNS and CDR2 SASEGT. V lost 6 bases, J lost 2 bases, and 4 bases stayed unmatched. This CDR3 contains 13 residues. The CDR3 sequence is CASRSGQTYEQYF. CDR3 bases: TGTGCCAGCAGGTCGGGACAGACCTACGAGCAGTACTTC.

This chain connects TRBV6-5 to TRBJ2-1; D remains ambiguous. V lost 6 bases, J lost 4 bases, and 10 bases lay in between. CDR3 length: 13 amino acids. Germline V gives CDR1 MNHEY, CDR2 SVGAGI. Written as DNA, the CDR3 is TGTGCCAGCAGACTCGACGAATACAATGAGCAGTTCTTC. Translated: CASRLDEYNEQFF.

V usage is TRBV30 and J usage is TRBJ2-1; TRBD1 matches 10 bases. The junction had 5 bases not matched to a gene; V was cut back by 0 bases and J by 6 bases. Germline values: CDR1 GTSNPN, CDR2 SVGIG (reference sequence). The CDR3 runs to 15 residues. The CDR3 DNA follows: TGTGCCTGGAGTGTAGGGACAGGGGATTTCAATGAGCAGTTCTTC. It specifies CAWSVGTGDFNEQFF.

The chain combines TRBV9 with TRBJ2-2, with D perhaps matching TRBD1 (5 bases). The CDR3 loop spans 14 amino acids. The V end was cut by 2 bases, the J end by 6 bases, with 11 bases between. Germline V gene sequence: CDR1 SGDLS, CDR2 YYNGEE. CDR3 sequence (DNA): TGTGCCAGCAGCGTGCTCGTGGGGCCCGGGGAGCTGTTTTTT. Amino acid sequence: CASSVLVGPGELFF.

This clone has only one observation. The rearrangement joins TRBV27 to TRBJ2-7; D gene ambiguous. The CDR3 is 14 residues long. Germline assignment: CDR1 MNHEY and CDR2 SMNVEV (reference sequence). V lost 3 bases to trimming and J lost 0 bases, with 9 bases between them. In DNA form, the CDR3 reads TGTGCCAGCAGTTTGAACAGATACTCCTACGAGCAGTACTTC. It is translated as CASSLNRYSYEQYF.

This CDR3 reads CASSSTGTTYNEQFF. The CDR3 region has the DNA TGTGCCAGCAGCTCAACCGGGACAACCTACAATGAGCAGTTCTTC. This chain links TRBV7-2 with TRBJ2-1; weak D call: TRBD1 (6 bases). The CDR3 spans 15 residues. Germline CDR1 is SGHTA and CDR2 is FQGNSA. Trimming took 4 bases from V and 2 from J, leaving 12 bases between them.

CDR3 residues: CASSLSGPEKLFF. The CDR3 DNA reads TGCGCCAGCAGCTTGAGCGGCCCTGAAAAACTGTTTTTT. The V gene is TRBV5-1, the J gene TRBJ1-4; D not resolved. CDR3 length equals 13 residues. V was pared by 1 base and J by 7 bases, with 8 bases between. Germline loops: CDR1 SGHRS, CDR2 YFSETQ. Full variable domain (missing parts from reference TRBV5-1 and TRBJ1-4): KAGVTQTPRYLIKTRGQQVTLSCSPISGHRSVSWYQQTPGQGLQFLFEYFSETQRNKGNFPGRFSGRQFSNSRSEMNVSTLELGDSALYLCASSLSGPEKLFFGSGTQLSVL.

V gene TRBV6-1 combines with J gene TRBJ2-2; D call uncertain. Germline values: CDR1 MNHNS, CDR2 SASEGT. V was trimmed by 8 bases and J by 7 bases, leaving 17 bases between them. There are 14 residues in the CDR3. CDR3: CASPRTPNYGELFF. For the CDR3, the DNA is TGTGCCAGCCCCCGGACCCCAAATTACGGGGAGCTGTTTTTT.

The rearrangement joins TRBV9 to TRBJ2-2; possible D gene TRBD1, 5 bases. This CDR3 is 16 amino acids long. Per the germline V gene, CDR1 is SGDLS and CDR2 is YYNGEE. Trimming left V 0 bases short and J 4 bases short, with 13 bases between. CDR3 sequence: CASSVGPGPPTGELFF. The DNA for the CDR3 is TGTGCCAGCAGCGTAGGGCCAGGGCCCCCCACCGGGGAGCTGTTTTTT.

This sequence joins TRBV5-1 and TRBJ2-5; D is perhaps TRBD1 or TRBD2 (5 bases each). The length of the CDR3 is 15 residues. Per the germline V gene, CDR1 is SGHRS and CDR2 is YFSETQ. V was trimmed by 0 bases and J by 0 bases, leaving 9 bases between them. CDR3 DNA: TGCGCCAGCAGCTTGGATTGGGGGAACCAAGAGACCCAGTACTTC. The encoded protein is CASSLDWGNQETQYF.

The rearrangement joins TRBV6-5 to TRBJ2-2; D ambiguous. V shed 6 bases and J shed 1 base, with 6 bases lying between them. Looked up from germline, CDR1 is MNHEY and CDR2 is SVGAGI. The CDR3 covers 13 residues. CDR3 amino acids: CASSPLNTGELFF. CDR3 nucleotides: TGTGCCAGCAGCCCACTGAACACCGGGGAGCTGTTTTTT.

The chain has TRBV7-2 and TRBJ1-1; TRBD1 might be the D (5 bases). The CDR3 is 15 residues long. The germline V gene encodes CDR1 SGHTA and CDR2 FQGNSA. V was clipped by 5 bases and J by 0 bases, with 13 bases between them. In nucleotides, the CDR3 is TGTGCCAGCAGCCCCCCGGGACGGATGAACACTGAAGCTTTCTTT. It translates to CASSPPGRMNTEAFF.

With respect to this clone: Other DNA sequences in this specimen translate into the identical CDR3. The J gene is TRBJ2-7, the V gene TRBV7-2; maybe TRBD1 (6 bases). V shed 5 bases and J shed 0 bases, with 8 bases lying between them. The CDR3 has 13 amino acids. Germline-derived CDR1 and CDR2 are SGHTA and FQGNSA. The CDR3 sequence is CASSLDSSYEQYF. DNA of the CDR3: TGTGCCAGCAGCCTGGACAGCTCCTACGAGCAGTACTTC.

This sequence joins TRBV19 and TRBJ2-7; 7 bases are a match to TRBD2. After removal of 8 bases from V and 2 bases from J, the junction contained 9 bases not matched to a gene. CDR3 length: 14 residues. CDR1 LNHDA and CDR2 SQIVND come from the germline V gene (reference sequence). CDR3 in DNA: TGTGCCAGTTCCGCCGGGACTACAACCTACGAGCAGTACTTC. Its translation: CASSAGTTTYEQYF.

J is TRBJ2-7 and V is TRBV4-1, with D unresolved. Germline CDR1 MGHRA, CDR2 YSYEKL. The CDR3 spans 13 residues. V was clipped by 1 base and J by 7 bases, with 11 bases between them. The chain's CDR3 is CASSQGVGWEQYF. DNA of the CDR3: TGCGCCAGCAGCCAAGGAGTGGGGTGGGAGCAGTACTTC.

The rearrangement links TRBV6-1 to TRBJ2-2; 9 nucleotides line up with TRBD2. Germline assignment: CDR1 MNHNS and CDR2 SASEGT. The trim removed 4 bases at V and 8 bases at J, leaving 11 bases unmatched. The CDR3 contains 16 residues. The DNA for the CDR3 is TGTGCCAGCAGTGGGGGACTAGCTCTGACCCAAGGGGAGCTGTTTTTT. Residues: CASSGGLALTQGELFF.

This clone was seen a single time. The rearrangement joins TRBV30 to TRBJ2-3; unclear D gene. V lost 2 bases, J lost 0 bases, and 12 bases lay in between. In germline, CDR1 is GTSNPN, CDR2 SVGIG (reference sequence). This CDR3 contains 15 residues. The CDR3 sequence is CAWSSGLGSTDTQYF. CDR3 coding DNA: TGTGCCTGGAGTTCGGGCCTCGGAAGCACAGATACGCAGTATTTT.

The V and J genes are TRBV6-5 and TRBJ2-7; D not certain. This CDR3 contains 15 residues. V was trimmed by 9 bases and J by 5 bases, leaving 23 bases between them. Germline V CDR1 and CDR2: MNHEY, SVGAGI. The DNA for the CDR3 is TGTGCCAGTTTCCCCTTGGGCCCGCAGACCGACGAGCAGTACTTC. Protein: CASFPLGPQTDEQYF.